A single sample gave rise to the 21 T cell receptor beta chains below, sequenced in a study of shared T cell receptors in the human thymus. Assay used: immunoSEQ multiplex PCR; TCRdb lists only in-frame clones, some missing. The data show roughly 700,000 clones, around 87% seen once. The sample was also reused in another study, on human thymus T cells.

Sequencing used thymocytes. The receptors come from a boy younger than two with a congenital heart defect.

The J gene is TRBJ2-7, the V gene TRBV2; perhaps TRBD1 as D (5 bases). CDR3 size: 16 residues. Germline CDR1 is SNHLY and CDR2 is FYNNEI. V was trimmed by 1 base and J by 2 bases, leaving 15 bases between them. CDR3: CASSEGPAGLPYEQYF. The CDR3 DNA reads as TGTGCCAGCAGTGAAGGCCCCGCAGGGCTCCCCTACGAGCAGTACTTC.

The V call is TRBV4-3, the J call TRBJ2-2; 14 bases line up with TRBD2. The CDR3 extends over 21 amino acids. From germline, CDR1 is LGHNA and CDR2 YSLEER. Unmatched junction bases numbered 13, after V lost 3 bases and J lost 1 base. The CDR3 sequence is CASSQDQGRTSGRKNTGELFF. In nucleotides, the CDR3 is TGCGCCAGCAGCCAGGATCAGGGAAGGACTAGCGGGAGGAAGAACACCGGGGAGCTGTTTTTT.

V and J are TRBV30 and TRBJ2-5, with TRBD1 identical over 8 bases. CDR1 is GTSNPN and CDR2 is SVGIG in the germline V gene (reference sequence). Germline trimming cut 2 bases from V and 5 bases from J; bases unmatched to any gene: 13. The CDR3 is made up of 16 amino acids. CDR3 amino acids: CAWSLWGRQGWETQYF. CDR3 bases: TGTGCCTGGAGTTTATGGGGGCGACAGGGGTGGGAGACCCAGTACTTC.

As for this clone: The same CDR3 arises from other DNA sequences in this sample as well. The rearrangement links TRBV11-2 to TRBJ1-1; 7 positions match TRBD1. CDR1 is SGHAT, CDR2 FQNNGV, per germline. J lost 5 bases, V lost 7 bases, and 4 bases had no gene match. The length of the CDR3 is 12 residues. The CDR3 protein is CASTQGGTEAFF. The CDR3 region has the DNA TGTGCCAGCACCCAGGGGGGTACTGAAGCTTTCTTT.

The V call is TRBV15, the J call TRBJ2-5; D is perhaps TRBD2 (5 bases). V dropped 1 base and J dropped 5 bases, with 20 bases sitting between them. The CDR3 spans 17 residues. Germline CDR1 and CDR2: LNHNV and YYDKDF (reference sequence). DNA for the CDR3: TGTGCCACCAGCAGAGTCGGCTCGACTAATATGGAGGAGACCCAGTACTTC. It codes for CATSRVGSTNMEETQYF.

The gene calls are TRBV29-1 and TRBJ1-1, with TRBD1 matching over 10 bases. V trimming: 2 bases; J trimming: 5 bases; junction bases outside the gene matches: 5. Germline CDR1 and CDR2: SQVTM and ANQGSEA. The CDR3 is 14 residues long. The CDR3 spells CSVERDRGWTEAFF. CDR3 nucleotides: TGCAGCGTTGAAAGGGACAGGGGATGGACTGAAGCTTTCTTT.

V and J are TRBV5-6 and TRBJ2-5, with TRBD2 as a possible D gene (5 bases). The DNA end favors TRBJ2-7, so the J call may be wrong. This CDR3 comprises 14 residues. Germline V gene sequence: CDR1 SGHDT, CDR2 YYEEEE. The CDR3 region is CASSLRGGDHEQYF. CDR3 coding DNA: TGTGCCAGCAGCTTAAGAGGAGGCGACCACGAGCAGTACTTC.

V gene TRBV29-1 combines with J gene TRBJ1-2; the D gene is possibly TRBD1 (5 bases). Looked up from germline, CDR1 is SQVTM and CDR2 is ANQGSEA. This CDR3 region has 12 residues. Trimming cost V 7 bases and J 7 bases, with 16 bases left between them. The CDR3 DNA reads TGCAGCGACCTGAGCGGGACTCCTGGCTACACCTTC. Protein: CSDLSGTPGYTF.

CDR3 DNA: TGCACCAGCAGGCTTAGCGGACCTTACAATGAGCAGTTCTTC. This sequence encodes CTSRLSGPYNEQFF. The rearrangement uses TRBV1 and TRBJ2-1; the table's TRBD2 call for D was not verified on the DNA. TRBV1 represents a pseudogene. CDR3 length: 14 amino acids.

The rearrangement joins TRBV4-2 to TRBJ2-4; D remains ambiguous. Germline CDR1 LGHNA, CDR2 YNFKEQ. This CDR3 region has 13 residues. Trimming removed 0 bases from V and 4 bases from J, with 4 bases in between. The CDR3 nucleotides are TGTGCCAGCAGCCAAGACCCTAAAAACATTCAGTACTTC. It yields the protein CASSQDPKNIQYF.

The CDR3 loop is CATSRTRGGQGGTGELFF. The CDR3, as DNA: TGTGCCACCAGCAGAACTAGGGGGGGACAGGGTGGCACCGGGGAGCTGTTTTTT. The rearrangement joins TRBV15 to TRBJ2-2, with TRBD1 identical over 9 bases. The CDR3 extends over 18 amino acids. Germline V CDR1 and CDR2: LNHNV, YYDKDF (reference sequence). The ends lost 2 bases at V and 4 bases at J; junction bases unmatched: 11.

As DNA, the CDR3 is TGCGCCAGCAGCCAAGAGCGCGGGCGGGGCCGCACAGATACGCAGTATTTT. It codes for CASSQERGRGRTDTQYF. The chain joins TRBV4-1 to TRBJ2-3, with D possibly TRBD2 on 6 matching bases. The CDR3 is 17 amino acids. Germline CDR1 and CDR2: MGHRA and YSYEKL. V lost 0 bases and J lost 1, with 14 bases in between.

This rearrangement joins TRBV27 to TRBJ2-7; the match to TRBD2 covers 13 bases. The CDR3 extends over 16 amino acids. V lost 5 bases and J lost 5; bases outside the gene matches: 9. Germline V lookup: CDR1 MNHEY, CDR2 SMNVEV (reference sequence). DNA for the CDR3: TGTGCCAGCAGTCCGATCGGGACTAGCGGGACCAACGAGCAGTACTTC. This gives the protein CASSPIGTSGTNEQYF.

A few counts support this clone. This chain uses TRBV4-1 with TRBJ2-3; maybe TRBD2 (6 bases). In germline, CDR1 is MGHRA, CDR2 YSYEKL. The CDR3 has 20 residues. Trimming took 0 bases from V and 2 from J, leaving 24 bases between them. CDR3 in DNA: TGCGCCAGCAGCCAAGATGGGGGGTCCCCCGTGGAGGGGCCCACAGATACGCAGTATTTT. It is translated as CASSQDGGSPVEGPTDTQYF.

The V gene is TRBV7-9, the J gene TRBJ1-2; 7 bases line up with TRBD1. V was pared by 1 base and J by 8 bases, with 7 bases of the junction left unmatched. Germline CDR1 SEHNR, CDR2 FQNEAQ (reference sequence). The CDR3 length is 14 residues. CDR3 protein: CASSLEGGGPGYTF. In DNA, the CDR3 is TGTGCCAGCAGCTTAGAAGGGGGCGGGCCCGGCTACACCTTC.

This chain uses TRBV14 with TRBJ2-7, with TRBD1 identical over 7 bases. Germline CDR1 reads SGHDN; CDR2 reads FVKESK. Germline trimming cut 4 bases from V and 0 bases from J; bases unmatched to any gene: 3. The CDR3 totals 14 residues. The CDR3: CASSPTGYSYEQYF. Written as DNA, the CDR3 is TGTGCCAGCAGCCCGACAGGGTACTCCTACGAGCAGTACTTC.

The chain joins TRBV30 to TRBJ1-1; maybe TRBD1 (6 bases). Germline V lookup: CDR1 GTSNPN, CDR2 SVGIG (reference sequence). This CDR3 is built from 12 residues. V dropped 5 bases and J dropped 2 bases, with 9 bases sitting between them. The CDR3 protein is CAWYRANTEAFF. CDR3 nucleotide sequence: TGTGCCTGGTACAGGGCTAACACTGAAGCTTTCTTT.

The rearrangement links TRBV7-4 to TRBJ1-5, with 8 bases that match TRBD1. V gave up 1 base and J gave up 0 bases; unmatched junction bases: 11. The germline V gene encodes CDR1 SGHVT and CDR2 SQSDAQ. There are 19 residues in the CDR3. CDR3 sequence (DNA): TGTGCCAGCAGCTTAGGGGGGGACAGGTCAGGGGGTAGCAATCAGCCCCAGCATTTT. It yields the protein CASSLGGDRSGGSNQPQHF.

This clone has only a few counts. This chain links TRBV12-2 with TRBJ2-6; TRBD2, as called in the table, went unchecked against the DNA. TRBV12-2 is annotated as a pseudogene. CDR3 length: 15 amino acids. The chain's CDR3 is CASRLAFSGANVLTF. In nucleotides, the CDR3 is TGTGCAAGTCGCTTAGCCTTTTCTGGGGCCAACGTCCTGACTTTC.

The chain employs TRBV28 and TRBJ2-6; a weak D match, TRBD1 (7 bases). The CDR3 has 18 amino acids. Germline V CDR1 and CDR2: MDHEN, SYDVKM. The V end was cut by 6 bases, the J end by 2 bases, with 20 bases between. Written as DNA, the CDR3 is TGTGCCAGCAGCCCGGGGGACAGTCCCAAACCTGGGGCCAACGTCCTGACTTTC. It is translated as CASSPGDSPKPGANVLTF. Full variable domain (outside the CDR3, taken from reference TRBV28 and TRBJ2-6): DVKVTQSSRYLVKRTGEKVFLECVQDMDHENMFWYRQDPGLGLRLIYFSYDVKMKEKGDIPEGYSVSREKKERFSLILESASTNQTSMYLCASSPGDSPKPGANVLTFGAGSRLTVL.

The V and J genes are TRBV15 and TRBJ2-2, with TRBD2 matching 11 bases. Germline values: CDR1 LNHNV, CDR2 YYDKDF (reference sequence). The CDR3 runs to 19 residues. J gave up 5 bases and V 2 bases, and 13 bases lay outside the gene matches. The CDR3 sequence: CATSRFSETSGTDTGELFF. CDR3 coding DNA: TGTGCCACCAGCAGATTCTCCGAGACTAGCGGGACGGATACCGGGGAGCTGTTTTTT.